This T cell receptor (beta chain) derives from a study of blood T cell repertoires in COVID-19. This table comes from immunoSEQ multiplex PCR, and its TCRdb copy is limited to in-frame clones, with some not included. This repertoire shows some 320,000 clones, around 87% found once; its top ten account for around 8%. The V and J ends lost 4 bases and 0 bases respectively, with 4 bases between them. The CDR3 covers 14 residues. Germline CDR1 reads MDHEN; CDR2 reads SYDVKM. The receptor was isolated from a woman in her forties or fifties who had recovered from COVID-19. The sample taken for sequencing was peripheral blood. The rearrangement joins TRBV28 to TRBJ2-6, with D unresolved. The CDR3 reads CASSSGSGANVLTF. The DNA of the CDR3 is TGTGCCAGCAGTTCGGGCTCTGGGGCCAACGTCCTGACTTTC.